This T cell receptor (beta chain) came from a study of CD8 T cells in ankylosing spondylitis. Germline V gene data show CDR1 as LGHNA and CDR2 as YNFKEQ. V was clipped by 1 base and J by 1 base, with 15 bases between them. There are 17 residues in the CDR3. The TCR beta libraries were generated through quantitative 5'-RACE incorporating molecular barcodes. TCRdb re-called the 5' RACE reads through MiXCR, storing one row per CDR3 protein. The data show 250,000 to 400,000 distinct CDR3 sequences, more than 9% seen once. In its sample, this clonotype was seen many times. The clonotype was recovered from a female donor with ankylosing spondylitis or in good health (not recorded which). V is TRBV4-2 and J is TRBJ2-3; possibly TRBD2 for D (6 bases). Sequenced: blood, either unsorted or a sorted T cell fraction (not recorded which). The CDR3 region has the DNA TGTGCCAGCAGCCAAGGAAGACTAGACGAGGGCACAGATACGCAGTATTTT. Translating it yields CASSQGRLDEGTDTQYF.